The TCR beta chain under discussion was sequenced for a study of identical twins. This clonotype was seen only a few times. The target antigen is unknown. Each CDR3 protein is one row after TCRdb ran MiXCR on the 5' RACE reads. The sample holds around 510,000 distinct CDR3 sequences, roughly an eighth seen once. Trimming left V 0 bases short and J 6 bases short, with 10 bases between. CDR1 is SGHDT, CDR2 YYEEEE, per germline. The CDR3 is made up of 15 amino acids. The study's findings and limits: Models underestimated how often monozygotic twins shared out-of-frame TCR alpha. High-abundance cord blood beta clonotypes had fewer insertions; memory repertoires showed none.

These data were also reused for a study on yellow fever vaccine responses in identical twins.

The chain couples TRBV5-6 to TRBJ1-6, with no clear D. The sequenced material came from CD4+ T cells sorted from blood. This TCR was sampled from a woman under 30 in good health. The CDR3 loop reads CASSLGWQTNSPLHF. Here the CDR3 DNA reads TGTGCCAGCAGCTTGGGCTGGCAGACTAATTCACCCCTCCACTTT.